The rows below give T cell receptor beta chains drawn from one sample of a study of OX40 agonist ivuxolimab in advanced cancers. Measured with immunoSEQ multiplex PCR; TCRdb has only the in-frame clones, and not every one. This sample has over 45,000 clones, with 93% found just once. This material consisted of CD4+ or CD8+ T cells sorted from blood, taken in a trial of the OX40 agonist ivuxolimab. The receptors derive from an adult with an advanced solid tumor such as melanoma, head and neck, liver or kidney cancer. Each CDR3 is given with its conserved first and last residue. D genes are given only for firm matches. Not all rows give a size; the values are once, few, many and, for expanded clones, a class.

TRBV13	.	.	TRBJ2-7	TGTGCCAGCAGTAAAGGGAGTACCTACGAGCAGTACTTC	CASSKGSTYEQYF
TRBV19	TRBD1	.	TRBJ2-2	TGTGCCAGTACGGGGACAGGGATGAACACCGGGGAGCTGTTTTTT	CASTGTGMNTGELFF
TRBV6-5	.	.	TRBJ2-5	TGTGCCAGCAGTTACATGGACATCCAAGAGACCCAGTACTTC	CASSYMDIQETQYF
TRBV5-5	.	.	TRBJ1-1	TGTGCCAGCAGCTTTTTTTTGGGCACTGAAGCTTTCTTT	CASSFFLGTEAFF
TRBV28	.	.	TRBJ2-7	TGTGCCAGCAGTCTGGGACCGAGAAGCTCCTACGAGCAGTACTTC	CASSLGPRSSYEQYF
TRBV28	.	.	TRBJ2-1	TGTGCCAGCAGTTCCGGACAGACCAGATACAATGAGCAGTTCTTC	CASSSGQTRYNEQFF
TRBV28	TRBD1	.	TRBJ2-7	TGTGCCAGCACCCCACGGGGACAGTACTACGAGCAGTACTTC	CASTPRGQYYEQYF
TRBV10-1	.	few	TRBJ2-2	TGCGCCAGCAGTGAAGGGAATGGGGAGCTGTTTTTT	CASSEGNGELFF
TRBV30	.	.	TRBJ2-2	TGTGCCTGGAGTGTACTATTTGGGCAGGGGAGGGGTATTTTGAACACCGGGGAGCTGTTTTTT	CAWSVLFGQGRGILNTGELFF
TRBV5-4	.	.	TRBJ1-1	TGTGCCAGCAGCTTGGATGGGTTGAACACTGAAGCTTTCTTT	CASSLDGLNTEAFF
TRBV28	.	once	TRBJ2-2	TGTGCCAGCAGTCTTCTTACTAGAGCCCTCAACACCGGGGAGCTGTTTTTT	CASSLLTRALNTGELFF
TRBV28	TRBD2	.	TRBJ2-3	TGTGCCAGCAGTTCAATAATGACTAGCGGCAGCACAGATACGCAGTATTTT	CASSSIMTSGSTDTQYF
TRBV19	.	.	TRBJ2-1	TGTGCCAGTAGTATTCGCCATAGCTCCTACAATGAGCAGTTCTTC	CASSIRHSSYNEQFF
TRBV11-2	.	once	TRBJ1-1	TGTGCCAGCAGCTTAACAGCAATCACTGAAGCTTTCTTT	CASSLTAITEAFF
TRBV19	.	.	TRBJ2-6	TGTGCCAGTACCTCCTCCGGCCTAGGGGTTCCCTCCTCTGGGGCCAACGTCCTGACTTTC	CASTSSGLGVPSSGANVLTF
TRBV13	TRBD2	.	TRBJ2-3	TGTGCCAGCAGCCCCCCCGGCGGGACTAGCGGTCGCACAGATACGCAGTATTTT	CASSPPGGTSGRTDTQYF
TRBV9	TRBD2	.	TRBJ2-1	TGTGCCAGCAGCGTAGCAGGTCTAGCGGGAGCCGGTGAGCAGTTCTTC	CASSVAGLAGAGEQFF
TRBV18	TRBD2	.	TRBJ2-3	TGTGCCAGCTCACCAGGACTAGCGGGGTTCACAGATACGCAGTATTTT	CASSPGLAGFTDTQYF
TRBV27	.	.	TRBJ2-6	TGTGCCAGCAGTTTATCCGGCCACTCTGGGGCCAACGTCCTGACTTTC	CASSLSGHSGANVLTF
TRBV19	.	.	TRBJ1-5	TGTGCCAGTAGTGCTGGATTTTTTTATCAGCCCCAGCATTTT	CASSAGFFYQPQHF
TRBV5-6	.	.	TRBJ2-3	TGTGCCAGCAGCCGGGACCGAGATACGCAGTATTTT	CASSRDRDTQYF
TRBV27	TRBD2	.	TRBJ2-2	TGTGCCAGCAGTTTACGATTTAGTTGGCGGGAGGCCGGGGAGCTGTTTTTT	CASSLRFSWREAGELFF
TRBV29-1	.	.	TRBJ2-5	TGCAGCGTTGTTTGGGGTGGAGGAGAGACCCAGTACTTC	CSVVWGGGETQYF
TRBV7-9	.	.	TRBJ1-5	TGTGCCAGCAGCTTAGATTTTAGAGGGCAGCCCCAGCATTTT	CASSLDFRGQPQHF
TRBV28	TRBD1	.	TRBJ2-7	TGTGCCAGCAGTACTACCGGGACAGTCTCCTACGAGCAGTACTTC	CASSTTGTVSYEQYF
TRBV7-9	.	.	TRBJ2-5	TGTGCCAGCAGCAGCCCGGGGACCCAGTACTTC	CASSSPGTQYF
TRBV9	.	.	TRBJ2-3	TGTGCCAGCAGCGTAGGGGCAGATACGCAGTATTTT	CASSVGADTQYF
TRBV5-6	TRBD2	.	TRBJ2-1	TGTGCCAGCAGCTCTGGGACTAGCGGGAACAATGAGCAGTTCTTC	CASSSGTSGNNEQFF
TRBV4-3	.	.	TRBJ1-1	TGCGCCAGCAGCCCTTTTAGGGGAGGAACTGAAGCTTTCTTT	CASSPFRGGTEAFF
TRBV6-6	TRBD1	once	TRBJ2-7	TGTGCCAGCAACACAGGGGGCGGCTCCTACGAGCAGTACTTC	CASNTGGGSYEQYF
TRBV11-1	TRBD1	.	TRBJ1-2	TGTGCCAGCAGCTTAGTGGGACAGAATCCAAATGGCTACACCTTC	CASSLVGQNPNGYTF
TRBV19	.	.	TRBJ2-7	TGTGCCAGTAGTTTCCGGGGTGCCCGCTCCTACGAGCAGTACTTC	CASSFRGARSYEQYF
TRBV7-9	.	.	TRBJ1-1	TGTGCCAGCATCGGGGGCGCGATGGACACTGAAGCTTTCTTT	CASIGGAMDTEAFF
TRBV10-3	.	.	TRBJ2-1	TGTGCCATCACAAGGGGGGGAGTGGGCAATGAGCAGTTCTTC	CAITRGGVGNEQFF
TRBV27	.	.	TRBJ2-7	TGTGCCAGCAGTTTATCAGACGGCGAAACCTACGAGCAGTACTTC	CASSLSDGETYEQYF
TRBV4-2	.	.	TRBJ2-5	TGTGCCAGCAGCCAAGTATCGCAGCAGATCAAGTACTTC	CASSQVSQQIKYF
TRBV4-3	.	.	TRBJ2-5	TGCGCCAGCAGCCAAGTTATAGGGGGGGGAGAGACCCAGTACTTC	CASSQVIGGGETQYF
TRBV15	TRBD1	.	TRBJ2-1	TGTGCCACCAGCACGACTCGGACAGGGGCCATTAATGAGCAGTTCTTC	CATSTTRTGAINEQFF
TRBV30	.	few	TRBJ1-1	TGTGCCTGGACAGGGCTGGGGAACACTGAAGCTTTCTTT	CAWTGLGNTEAFF